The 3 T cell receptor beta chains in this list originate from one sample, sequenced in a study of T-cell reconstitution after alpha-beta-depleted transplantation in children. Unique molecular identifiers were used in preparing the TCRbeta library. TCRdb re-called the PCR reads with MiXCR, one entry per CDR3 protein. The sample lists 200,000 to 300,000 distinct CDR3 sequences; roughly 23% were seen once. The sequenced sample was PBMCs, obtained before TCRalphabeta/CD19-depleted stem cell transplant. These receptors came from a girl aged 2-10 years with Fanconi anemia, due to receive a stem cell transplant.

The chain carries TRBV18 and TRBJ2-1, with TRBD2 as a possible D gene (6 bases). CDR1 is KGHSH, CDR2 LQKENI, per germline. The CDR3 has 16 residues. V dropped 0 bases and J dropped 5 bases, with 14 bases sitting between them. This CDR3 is CASSPPYGEDNNEQFF. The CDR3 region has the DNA TGTGCCAGCTCACCACCATATGGGGAGGATAACAATGAGCAGTTCTTC.

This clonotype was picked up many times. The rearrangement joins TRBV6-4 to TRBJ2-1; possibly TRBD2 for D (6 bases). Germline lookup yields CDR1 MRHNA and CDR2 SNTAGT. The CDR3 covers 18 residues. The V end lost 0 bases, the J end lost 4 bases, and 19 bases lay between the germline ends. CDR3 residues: CASSDSILGTSGYNEQFF. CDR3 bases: TGTGCCAGCAGTGACTCTATTCTGGGGACTTCAGGGTACAATGAGCAGTTCTTC.

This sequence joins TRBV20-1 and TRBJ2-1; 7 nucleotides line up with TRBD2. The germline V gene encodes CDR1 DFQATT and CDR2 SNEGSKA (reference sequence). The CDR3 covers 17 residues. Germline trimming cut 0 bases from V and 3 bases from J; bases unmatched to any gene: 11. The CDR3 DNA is TGCAGTGCTAGAGATTCTAAGACTAGCCTAGTCTACAATGAGCAGTTCTTC. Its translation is CSARDSKTSLVYNEQFF.